These T cell receptor beta chains were read from a single sample in a study of blood T cell repertoires in COVID-19. Profiling relied on immunoSEQ multiplex PCR, and the TCRdb table lists in-frame clones only, not all of them. The sample carries 220,000 or so clones, approximately 90% recorded once. Input material: PBMCs or T cells enriched from blood (not recorded which). These receptors were collected from a woman younger than 30 in a cohort exposed to, infected with or recovered from COVID-19 (not recorded which). CDR3s include the opening cysteine and the closing phenylalanine or tryptophan. D genes are given only for firm matches. A clone size is listed for some rows: how often the clone was seen (once, few, many), or a class if it is expanded.

V gene,clone size,D gene,J gene,CDR3 protein
TRBV14,.,.,TRBJ1-6,CASSLQNGSPLHF
TRBV9,.,.,TRBJ2-5,CASSPWGSQETQYF
TRBV19,.,.,TRBJ2-7,CASSNSGNREQYF
TRBV12-1,.,.,TRBJ2-5,CASSRWTSGGPYTLQETQYF
TRBV30,once,TRBD2,TRBJ2-5,CAWTSGSGQETQYF
TRBV28,.,.,TRBJ2-1,CASSLARERDNEQFF
TRBV6-5,.,.,TRBJ1-6,CASSLQGRGNSPLHF
TRBV11-3,once,.,TRBJ1-1,CASSSRAEGTEAFF
TRBV27,.,.,TRBJ2-3,CASSTSPRDTQYF
TRBV5-5,.,.,TRBJ2-2,CASSLTGFASNTGELFF
TRBV7-9,.,TRBD1,TRBJ1-1,CASSLGTGRMGTEAFF
TRBV4-2,.,TRBD2,TRBJ2-7,CASSSGGGTYEQYF
TRBV7-2,.,TRBD1,TRBJ1-2,CASSTGTALNYGYTF
TRBV18,.,TRBD1,TRBJ1-3,CASSPWDSYNSGNTIYF
TRBV5-1,.,.,TRBJ1-3,CASSLVGLSGNTIYF
TRBV9,.,.,TRBJ2-2,CASRPFGEGSTTGELFF
TRBV19,.,TRBD2,TRBJ2-1,CASRALAGGLSNEQFF
TRBV27,.,TRBD1,TRBJ2-1,CASSPGTGIGNEQFF
TRBV19,once,TRBD2,TRBJ2-7,CASSRGLAGSYEQYF
TRBV10-3,.,TRBD1,TRBJ2-3,CAISESGTGNTDTQYF
TRBV5-1,once,TRBD1,TRBJ1-3,CASSVTGVSGNTIYF
TRBV11-1,.,TRBD1,TRBJ2-7,CASSRDRPYEQYF
TRBV6-1,.,.,TRBJ1-5,CASSEEGGNQPQHF
TRBV5-1,.,.,TRBJ2-1,CASSLEGVSYNEQFF
TRBV2,.,.,TRBJ1-5,CASAGLGANQPQHF
TRBV4-2,few,.,TRBJ1-5,CASSRGGGEQPQHF
TRBV24-1,.,.,TRBJ1-3,CATSSGEKDTIYF